Shown below are 10 T cell receptor beta chains from a single sample sequenced in a study of a mutant IDH1 vaccine in newly diagnosed glioma. The time point: baseline, week 1 (first vaccination visit). Sample treatment: pre-vaccination baseline after standard-of-care therapy. The table came from immunoSEQ multiplex PCR; TCRdb's copy has only in-frame clones and leaves some out. The repertoire includes around 89,000 clones, about four fifths of them detected once, and 7.4% sits in the top ten. The input for sequencing was PBMCs, taken from a glioma patient treated with radiotherapy, temozolomide or both. All receptors come from a woman in her forties or fifties with glioma.

This chain uses TRBV28 with TRBJ1-3; D is unclear. The CDR3 is 11 residues long. Germline V gene sequence: CDR1 MDHEN, CDR2 SYDVKM. Trimming pared 4 bases from V and 2 bases from J, leaving 0 bases between. The CDR3 here is CASSSGNTIYF. The CDR3 bases are TGTGCCAGCAGTTCTGGAAACACCATATATTTT.

V and J are TRBV5-1 and TRBJ1-2; D perhaps matches TRBD1 (6 bases). Germline V gene sequence: CDR1 SGHRS, CDR2 YFSETQ. The V end was cut by 0 bases, the J end by 4 bases, with 10 bases between. This CDR3 contains 14 residues. The CDR3 loop reads CASSLEGTSYGYTF. CDR3 DNA sequence: TGCGCCAGCAGCTTGGAAGGGACATCCTATGGCTACACCTTC.

The genes are TRBV19 and TRBJ2-5; D possibly corresponds to TRBD1 (6 bases). The CDR3 consists of 14 residues. The germline gives CDR1 LNHDA, CDR2 SQIVND (reference sequence). V lost 7 bases, J lost 4 bases, and 16 bases lay in between. The CDR3 reads CASTQGPGSETQYF. DNA of the CDR3: TGTGCCAGTACCCAGGGGCCAGGCTCAGAGACCCAGTACTTC.

J is TRBJ2-3 and V is TRBV5-4, with 7 bases aligning to TRBD2. Per germline, CDR1 SGHNT and CDR2 YYREEE (reference sequence). Trimming removed 0 bases from V and 1 base from J; junction bases left unmatched: 5. This CDR3 is 16 amino acids long. CDR3 DNA: TGTGCCAGCAGCTTGGGGTATGCGGGGGGCACAGATACGCAGTATTTT. This encodes CASSLGYAGGTDTQYF.

The chain joins TRBV2 to TRBJ1-4; 10 bases fit TRBD1. This CDR3 has 14 amino acids. Germline V gene lookup returns CDR1 SNHLY and CDR2 FYNNEI. J lost 8 bases, V lost 6 bases, and 6 bases had no gene match. Written as DNA, the CDR3 is TGTGCCAGCAGGGCGACAGGGGGCGGCGAAAAACTGTTTTTT. Translation: CASRATGGGEKLFF.

V usage is TRBV2 and J usage is TRBJ1-1; D unresolved. Trimming took off 5 bases at V and 0 bases at J, with 7 bases between the two ends. This CDR3 comprises 13 residues. The germline V gene encodes CDR1 SNHLY and CDR2 FYNNEI. The CDR3, as DNA: TGTGCCAGCAGTTCAGTTATGAACACTGAAGCTTTCTTT. Translating gives CASSSVMNTEAFF.

The chain carries TRBV10-3 and TRBJ1-1; TRBD1 is a possible D gene (5 bases). This CDR3 spans 15 amino acids. V was cut by 4 bases and J by 6 bases, with 18 bases left in between. Germline-derived CDR1 and CDR2 are ENHRY and SYGVKD. The CDR3 region is CAISVGLEGRAEAFF. In DNA form, the CDR3 reads TGTGCCATCAGTGTTGGTTTGGAGGGGAGGGCTGAAGCTTTCTTT.

The genes are TRBV10-3 and TRBJ2-1; D not resolved. Trimming removed 2 bases from V and 4 bases from J, with 12 bases in between. The CDR3 is made up of 15 amino acids. Germline V CDR1 and CDR2: ENHRY, SYGVKD. CDR3 region: CAISEDPGRYNEQFF. The CDR3 nucleotides read TGTGCCATCAGTGAGGACCCCGGGCGGTACAATGAGCAGTTCTTC.

This clone was observed a single time. The chain couples TRBV2 to TRBJ1-6; no reliable D call. Germline assignment: CDR1 SNHLY and CDR2 FYNNEI. The V and J ends lost 0 bases and 7 bases respectively, with 4 bases between them. The CDR3 contains 13 residues. The CDR3 here is CASSEAWNSPLHF. CDR3 coding DNA: TGTGCCAGCAGTGAAGCGTGGAATTCACCCCTCCACTTT.

V gene TRBV2 combines with J gene TRBJ1-6; 8 nucleotides match TRBD1. The CDR3 covers 14 residues. Germline CDR1 is SNHLY and CDR2 is FYNNEI. With V trimmed by 6 bases and J by 10 bases, 8 bases remained unmatched. CDR3: CASSGQGLGSPLHF. CDR3 coding DNA: TGTGCCAGCAGCGGACAGGGATTAGGGTCACCCCTCCACTTT.